The TCR beta chain under discussion was sequenced for a study of blood T cell repertoires in COVID-19. Study in general: COVID-19 samples collected from the United States, Italy and Spain covered acute and convalescent phases. Sources were T cells, B-cell-depleted T cells, or PBMCs; the material itself was cDNA or gDNA.

The V segment lost 5 bases and the J segment 3 bases; nucleotides outside the gene matches: 7. The CDR3 runs to 16 residues. CDR1 is SGHNT and CDR2 is YENEEA in the germline V gene. Original processing notes: It was from reference gene primer amplification that nucleated cell counts were estimated. Profiling relied on immunoSEQ multiplex PCR, and the TCRdb table lists in-frame clones only, not all of them. The V and J calls and clone size are taken from that table; D and trimming were inferred from the DNA. This table has 150,000 or so clones, around four fifths appearing once. The J gene is TRBJ2-5, the V gene TRBV11-3; 12 positions agree with TRBD1. This TCR was sampled from a human donor in a cohort sampled during active COVID-19. Specimen: peripheral blood. The CDR3 region is CASSKGTGGLEETQYF. The CDR3 coding sequence is TGTGCCAGCAGCAAAGGGACAGGGGGCCTTGAAGAGACCCAGTACTTC. Full variable domain (outside the CDR3, taken from reference TRBV11-3 and TRBJ2-5): EAGVVQSPRYKIIEKKQPVAFWCNPISGHNTLYWYLQNLGQGPELLIRYENEEAVDDSQLPKDRFSAERLKGVDSTLKIQPAELGDSAVYLCASSKGTGGLEETQYFGPGTRLLVL.